Following are 7 T cell receptor beta chains from one sample sequenced in a study of blood T cell repertoires in COVID-19. Profiling relied on immunoSEQ multiplex PCR, and the TCRdb table lists in-frame clones only, not all of them. The sample gives approximately 210,000 clones, around 86% of which show up once; 7.2% is in the top ten. Sequenced sample: PBMCs or T cells enriched from blood (not recorded which). The receptors shown here come from a man aged 25-40 years in a cohort exposed to, infected with or recovered from COVID-19 (not recorded which).

The chain employs TRBV6-2 or TRBV6-3 and TRBJ2-3; TRBD1 matches at 10 bases. V dropped 4 bases and J dropped 5; count of bases not matched to a gene: 3. This CDR3 has 14 amino acids. Germline V gives CDR1 MNHEY, CDR2 SVGEGT. CDR3 amino acids: CASSSGQGVDTQYF. DNA of the CDR3: TGTGCCAGCAGTTCAGGACAGGGGGTAGATACGCAGTATTTT.

The chain carries TRBV4-1 and TRBJ2-2, with TRBD1 identical over 9 bases. From germline, CDR1 is MGHRA and CDR2 YSYEKL. Losses at the gene ends were 6 bases for V and 1 base for J; bases not matched to a gene: 12. This CDR3 has 18 residues. The CDR3 DNA is TGCGCCAGCAGTAATTACGGAGGGGGACAGGGGAACACCGGGGAGCTGTTTTTT. Its protein is CASSNYGGGQGNTGELFF.

This clone was seen a few times. This sequence joins TRBV9 and TRBJ2-3, with 8 bases identical to TRBD2. Germline CDR1 and CDR2: SGDLS and YYNGEE. J gave up 0 bases and V 4 bases, and 4 bases lay outside the gene matches. This CDR3 spans 15 amino acids. The CDR3 here is CASSLSGASTDTQYF. The CDR3 DNA reads as TGTGCCAGCAGCCTTAGCGGGGCTAGCACAGATACGCAGTATTTT.

This chain uses TRBV28 with TRBJ1-1; D uncertain. Trimming took 5 bases from V and 1 from J, leaving 11 bases between them. CDR3 length: 14 amino acids. CDR1 is MDHEN and CDR2 is SYDVKM in the germline V gene. The CDR3 region has the DNA TGTGCCAGCAGTCCACAGCCTTCGAACACTGAAGCTTTCTTT. Translation gives CASSPQPSNTEAFF.

The chain uses TRBV5-8 and TRBJ1-5, with D tentatively TRBD1 (5 bases). Germline loops: CDR1 SGHTS, CDR2 YDEGEE. The CDR3 covers 14 residues. Between the trimmed V and J ends, which lost 1 base and 5 bases, there was a span of 10 bases. CDR3 sequence: CASSLTDSHQPQHF. In DNA form, the CDR3 reads TGTGCCAGCAGCTTGACTGACAGCCATCAGCCCCAGCATTTT.

The gene calls are TRBV19 and TRBJ1-2, with 7 nucleotides matching TRBD1. The V and J ends lost 9 bases and 1 base, in that order; junction bases with no gene match: 8. The CDR3 loop spans 14 amino acids. Germline V gene data show CDR1 as LNHDA and CDR2 as SQIVND (reference sequence). In nucleotides, the CDR3 is TGTGCCAGCGGGACAGAGTTTAGTAACTATGGCTACACCTTC. This gives the protein CASGTEFSNYGYTF.

The gene calls are TRBV7-9 and TRBJ2-7; 7 nucleotides match TRBD2. From germline, CDR1 is SEHNR and CDR2 FQNEAQ (reference sequence). The CDR3 is 16 residues long. V shed 6 bases, J shed 3 bases, and the junction held 14 bases outside the gene matches. The CDR3 bases are TGTGCCAGCAGTTTTTACATAGGCGGGAGCGACTACGAGCAGTACTTC. Translating it yields CASSFYIGGSDYEQYF.